A selection of T cell receptor beta chains follows, all from one sample in a study of CD8+ T cells in alopecia areata. Sequencing was performed with immunoSEQ multiplex PCR; in TCRdb, only in-frame clones are kept and a portion is missing. This table has about 270,000 clones, roughly 60% appearing once. Material: CD4+ T cells sorted from blood, obtained at approximately week 52, from a patient treated with tofacitinib. Source of these receptors: a human donor with alopecia areata. The CDR3 runs from the conserved cysteine through the conserved F or W. A D gene is named only where the DNA matches it firmly. Size is omitted from some rows. Given values are once, few, many or a class for expanded clones.

NA	TRBJ2-2	TRBV30	NA	15	CAWKLRTANTGELFF	TGTGCCTGGAAATTAAGGACAGCGAACACCGGGGAGCTGTTTTTT
few	TRBJ1-1	TRBV30	NA	16	CAWTGAPLVVNTEAFF	TGTGCCTGGACAGGGGCGCCGTTGGTAGTGAACACTGAAGCTTTCTTT
NA	TRBJ1-5	TRBV6-1	TRBD1	19	CASSEARRGPGYSNQPQHF	TGTGCCAGCAGTGAAGCGAGAAGGGGGCCGGGGTATAGCAATCAGCCCCAGCATTTT
many	TRBJ1-3	TRBV5-1	NA	13	CASSTFSGNTIYF	TGCGCCAGTTCGACGTTCTCTGGAAACACCATATATTTT
NA	TRBJ2-6	TRBV5-1	NA	15	CASSPQDPGANVLTF	TGCGCCAGCAGCCCCCAGGACCCTGGGGCCAACGTCCTGACTTTC
NA	TRBJ2-6	TRBV27	NA	15	CASRRAGTGANVLTF	TGTGCCAGCAGACGGGCAGGGACTGGGGCCAACGTCCTGACTTTC
NA	TRBJ1-1	TRBV12-5	NA	12	CASGPDSAGAFF	TGTGCTAGTGGCCCCGACTCGGCGGGAGCTTTCTTT
NA	TRBJ2-1	TRBV7-2	TRBD2	16	CASSPSLAGGLNEQFF	TGTGCCAGCAGCCCTTCGCTAGCGGGGGGCCTCAATGAGCAGTTCTTC
few	TRBJ2-7	TRBV19	NA	14	CASSSHRFPYEQYF	TGTGCCAGTAGTAGCCACAGGTTCCCCTACGAGCAGTACTTC
NA	TRBJ2-7	TRBV27	NA	14	CASSFKAPDYEQYF	TGTGCCAGCAGTTTCAAAGCGCCTGACTACGAGCAGTACTTC
few	TRBJ1-6	TRBV19	TRBD1	15	CASKGQGVLDSPLHF	TGTGCCAGTAAAGGGCAGGGGGTGTTGGATTCACCCCTCCACTTT
NA	TRBJ1-5	TRBV29-1	NA	10	CSGPGGPQHF	TGCAGCGGACCTGGGGGGCCCCAGCATTTT
few	TRBJ1-2	TRBV6-1	NA	16	CASSDRRIADNYGYTF	TGTGCCAGCAGTGACAGGCGGATCGCAGATAACTATGGCTACACCTTC
few	TRBJ1-2	TRBV29-1	TRBD1	14	CSVEVGRGLNGYTF	TGCAGCGTTGAAGTGGGCAGGGGGCTAAATGGCTACACCTTC
NA	TRBJ2-7	TRBV5-6	NA	13	CASRQDGPYEQYF	TGTGCCAGCAGGCAGGACGGACCCTACGAGCAGTACTTC
NA	TRBJ2-5	TRBV27	NA	12	CASTSDRRAQYF	TGTGCCAGCACTTCAGACAGGAGAGCCCAGTACTTC
NA	TRBJ1-6	TRBV7-2	TRBD1	14	CASSFNRGPSPLHF	TGTGCCAGCAGCTTTAACAGGGGGCCCTCACCCCTCCACTTT
NA	TRBJ2-7	TRBV2	NA	13	CASLGRDPGEQYF	TGTGCCAGCCTAGGCAGGGATCCGGGGGAGCAGTACTTC
few	TRBJ2-7	TRBV6-5	NA	13	CASSQGPLYEQYF	TGTGCCAGCAGCCAGGGGCCGCTTTACGAGCAGTACTTC
NA	TRBJ1-1	TRBV11-2	NA	13	CASSLNRDTEAFF	TGTGCCAGCAGCTTAAACAGGGATACTGAAGCTTTCTTT
NA	TRBJ2-5	TRBV4-3	NA	15	CASSQDSDRQETQYF	TGCGCCAGCAGCCAAGACTCGGACAGACAAGAGACCCAGTACTTC
NA	TRBJ1-5	TRBV29-1	TRBD1	16	CSVGTGQGTGNQPQHF	TGCAGCGTTGGGACCGGACAGGGAACGGGCAATCAGCCCCAGCATTTT
NA	TRBJ1-2	TRBV4-1	NA	15	CASSPIGQGNYGYTF	TGCGCCAGCAGCCCCATCGGCCAGGGCAACTATGGCTACACCTTC
NA	TRBJ2-7	TRBV5-4	NA	14	CASSPDLELYEQYF	TGTGCCAGCAGCCCGGATCTAGAACTCTACGAGCAGTACTTC
NA	TRBJ2-1	TRBV7-9	NA	18	CASSFGPSGASSYNEQFF	TGTGCCAGCAGCTTCGGCCCCTCTGGAGCGAGCTCCTACAATGAGCAGTTCTTC
NA	TRBJ1-3	TRBV6-5	NA	14	CASRRLDSGNTIYF	TGTGCCAGCAGACGCCTGGACTCTGGAAACACCATATATTTT
once	TRBJ2-1	TRBV29-1	TRBD2	13	CSVSAGGGDEQFF	TGCAGCGTTTCGGCGGGGGGTGGCGATGAGCAGTTCTTC
NA	TRBJ2-1	TRBV20-1	NA	11	CSASRGNEQFF	TGCAGTGCTAGTCGGGGAAATGAGCAGTTCTTC
NA	TRBJ2-7	TRBV30	NA	13	CAWSVNSFYEQYF	TGTGCCTGGAGTGTAAACAGCTTCTACGAGCAGTACTTC
NA	TRBJ1-6	TRBV23-1	TRBD1	18	CASSQLPGTEPHFSPLHF	TGCGCCAGCAGTCAATTACCCGGGACAGAGCCCCATTTTTCACCCCTCCACTTT
NA	TRBJ1-6	TRBV4-1	NA	13	CASSQVRDSPLHF	TGCGCCAGCAGCCAAGTGCGGGATTCACCCCTCCACTTT
few	TRBJ2-7	TRBV29-1	NA	13	CSVEGRGVYEQYF	TGCAGCGTTGAAGGCAGGGGTGTATACGAGCAGTACTTC
NA	TRBJ2-3	TRBV5-1	NA	14	CASSYDGLEDTQYF	TGCGCCAGCAGCTATGACGGGTTGGAGGATACGCAGTATTTT
NA	TRBJ2-6	TRBV6-6	TRBD1	15	CAIWTGGSGANVLTF	TGTGCCATCTGGACAGGGGGTTCTGGGGCCAACGTCCTGACTTTC
NA	TRBJ2-5	TRBV5-1	TRBD2	14	CASSSGGFEETQYF	TGCGCCAGCAGCAGCGGGGGTTTCGAAGAGACCCAGTACTTC
NA	TRBJ1-5	TRBV6-1	NA	12	CASGNSNQPQHF	TGTGCCAGCGGTAATAGCAATCAGCCCCAGCATTTT
NA	TRBJ2-2	TRBV11-2	NA	15	CASSPRTGNTGELFF	TGTGCCAGCAGCCCCCGGACGGGTAACACCGGGGAGCTGTTTTTT
few	TRBJ2-1	TRBV7-2	NA	12	CASSFPRNEQFF	TGTGCCAGCAGCTTTCCGCGGAATGAGCAGTTCTTC
once	TRBJ2-5	TRBV18	NA	16	CASSPQRPGDGETQYF	TGTGCCAGCTCACCACAGCGGCCCGGGGACGGAGAGACCCAGTACTTC
few	TRBJ2-2	TRBV4-2	NA	15	CASSQDLGLAGELFF	TGTGCCAGCAGCCAAGATCTAGGGTTGGCCGGGGAGCTGTTTTTT
NA	TRBJ2-7	TRBV29-1	NA	12	CSVGVPTDEQYF	TGCAGCGTGGGGGTACCTACCGACGAGCAGTACTTC
once	TRBJ2-5	TRBV29-1	NA	12	CSVLPGRETQYF	TGCAGCGTTCTGCCTGGGCGGGAGACCCAGTACTTC
NA	TRBJ2-7	TRBV19	NA	13	CASGQGAGNEQYF	TGTGCCAGTGGGCAAGGGGCAGGTAACGAGCAGTACTTC